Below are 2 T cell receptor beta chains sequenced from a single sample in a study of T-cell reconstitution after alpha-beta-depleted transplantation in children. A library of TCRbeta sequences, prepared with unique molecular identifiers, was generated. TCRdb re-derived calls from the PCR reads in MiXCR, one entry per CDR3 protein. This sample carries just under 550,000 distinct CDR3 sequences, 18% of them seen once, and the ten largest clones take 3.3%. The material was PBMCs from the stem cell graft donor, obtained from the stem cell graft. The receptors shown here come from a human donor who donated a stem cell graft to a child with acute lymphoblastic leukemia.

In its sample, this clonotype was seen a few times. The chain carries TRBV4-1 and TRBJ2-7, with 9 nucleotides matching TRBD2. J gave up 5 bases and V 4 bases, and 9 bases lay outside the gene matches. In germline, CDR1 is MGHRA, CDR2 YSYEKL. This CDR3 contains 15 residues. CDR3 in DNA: TGCGCCAGCAGCCCCCCCGGCGGGAGGGTCCACGAGCAGTACTTC. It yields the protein CASSPPGGRVHEQYF.

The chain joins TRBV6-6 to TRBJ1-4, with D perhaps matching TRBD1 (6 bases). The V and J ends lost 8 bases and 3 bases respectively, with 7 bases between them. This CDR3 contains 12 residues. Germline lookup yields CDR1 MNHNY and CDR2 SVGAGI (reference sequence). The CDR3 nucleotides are TGTGCCAGCGGACAGCCTAATGAAAAACTGTTTTTT. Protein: CASGQPNEKLFF.